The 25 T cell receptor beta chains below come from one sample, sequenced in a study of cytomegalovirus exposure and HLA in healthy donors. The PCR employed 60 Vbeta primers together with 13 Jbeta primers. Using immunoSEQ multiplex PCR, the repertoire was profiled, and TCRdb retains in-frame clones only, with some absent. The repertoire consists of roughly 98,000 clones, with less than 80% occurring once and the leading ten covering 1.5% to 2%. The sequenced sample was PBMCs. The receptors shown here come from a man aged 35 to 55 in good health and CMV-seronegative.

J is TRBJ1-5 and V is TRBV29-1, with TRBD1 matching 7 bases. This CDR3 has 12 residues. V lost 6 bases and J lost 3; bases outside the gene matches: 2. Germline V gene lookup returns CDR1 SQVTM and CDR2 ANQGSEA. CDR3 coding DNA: TGCAGCGTGGGACAGAACAATCAGCCCCAGCATTTT. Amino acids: CSVGQNNQPQHF.

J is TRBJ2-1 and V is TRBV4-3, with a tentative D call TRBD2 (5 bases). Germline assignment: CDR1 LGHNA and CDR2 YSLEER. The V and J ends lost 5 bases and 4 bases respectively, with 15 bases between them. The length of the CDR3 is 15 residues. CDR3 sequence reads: CASSFQRGPYNEQFF. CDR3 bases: TGCGCCAGCAGCTTTCAACGCGGGCCTTACAATGAGCAGTTCTTC.

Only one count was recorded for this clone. In nucleotides, the CDR3 is TGTGCCACCAGATCAAGGACTACCGGGGGAGAGACCCAGTACTTC. Its translation: CATRSRTTGGETQYF. This chain connects TRBV15 to TRBJ2-5, with a possible D match to TRBD2 (6 bases). V was pared by 6 bases and J by 4 bases, with 18 bases between. Germline-derived CDR1 and CDR2 are LNHNV and YYDKDF (reference sequence). This CDR3 comprises 15 residues.

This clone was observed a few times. The CDR3 region is CASSWLGGTSGRRVSYEQYF. DNA of the CDR3: TGTGCCAGCAGTTGGTTGGGGGGGACTAGCGGGAGGAGGGTCTCCTACGAGCAGTACTTC. This rearrangement joins TRBV28 to TRBJ2-7, with 15 bases identical to TRBD2. The CDR3 totals 20 residues. Germline V gene data show CDR1 as MDHEN and CDR2 as SYDVKM. The V and J ends lost 4 bases and 0 bases, in that order; junction bases with no gene match: 13.

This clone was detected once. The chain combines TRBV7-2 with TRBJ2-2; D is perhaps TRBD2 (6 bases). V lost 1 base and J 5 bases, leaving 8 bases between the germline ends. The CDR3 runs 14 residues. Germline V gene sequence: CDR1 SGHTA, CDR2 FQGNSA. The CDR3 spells CASSLGGVTGELFF. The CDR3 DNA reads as TGTGCCAGCAGCTTAGGGGGGGTGACCGGGGAGCTGTTTTTT.

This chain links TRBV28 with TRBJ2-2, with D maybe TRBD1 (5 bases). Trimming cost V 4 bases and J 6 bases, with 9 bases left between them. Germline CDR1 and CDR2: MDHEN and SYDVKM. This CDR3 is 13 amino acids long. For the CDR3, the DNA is TGTGCCAGCAGTTCCCTGGGGCCCGGGGAGCTGTTTTTT. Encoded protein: CASSSLGPGELFF.

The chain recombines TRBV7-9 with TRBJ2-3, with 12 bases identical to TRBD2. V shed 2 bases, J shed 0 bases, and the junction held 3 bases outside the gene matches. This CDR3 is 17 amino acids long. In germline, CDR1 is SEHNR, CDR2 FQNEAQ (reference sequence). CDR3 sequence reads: CASSLLAGGSSTDTQYF. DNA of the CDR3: TGTGCCAGCAGCTTACTAGCGGGGGGGTCTAGCACAGATACGCAGTATTTT.

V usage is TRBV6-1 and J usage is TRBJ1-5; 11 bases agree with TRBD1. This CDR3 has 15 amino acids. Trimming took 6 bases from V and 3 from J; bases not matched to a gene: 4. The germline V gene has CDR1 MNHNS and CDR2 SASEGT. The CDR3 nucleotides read TGTGCCAGCAGGGGGACAGGGGGTAACAATCAGCCCCAGCATTTT. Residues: CASRGTGGNNQPQHF.

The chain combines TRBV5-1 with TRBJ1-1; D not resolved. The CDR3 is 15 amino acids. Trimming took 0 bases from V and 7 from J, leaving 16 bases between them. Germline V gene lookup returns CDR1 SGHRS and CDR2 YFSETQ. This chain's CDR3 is CASSLDTPRSDEAFF. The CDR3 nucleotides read TGCGCCAGCAGCTTGGATACTCCCAGGTCCGATGAAGCTTTCTTT.

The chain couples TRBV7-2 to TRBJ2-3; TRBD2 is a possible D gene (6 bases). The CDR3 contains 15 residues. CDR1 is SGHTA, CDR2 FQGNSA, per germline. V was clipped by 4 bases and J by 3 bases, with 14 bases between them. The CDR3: CASSSGTLTTDTQYF. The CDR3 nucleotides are TGTGCCAGCAGCTCCGGGACTCTCACTACAGATACGCAGTATTTT. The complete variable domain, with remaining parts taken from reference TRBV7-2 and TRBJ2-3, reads GAGVSQSPSNKVTEKGKDVELRCDPISGHTALYWYRQSLGQGLEFLIYFQGNSAPDKSGLPSDRFSAERTGGSVSTLTIQRTQQEDSAVYLCASSSGTLTTDTQYFGPGTRLTVL.

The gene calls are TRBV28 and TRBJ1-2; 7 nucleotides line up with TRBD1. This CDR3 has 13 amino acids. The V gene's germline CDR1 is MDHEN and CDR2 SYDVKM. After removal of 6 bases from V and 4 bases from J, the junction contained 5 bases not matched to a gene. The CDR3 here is CASRLWDSYGYTF. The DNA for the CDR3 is TGTGCCAGCAGGCTCTGGGACAGCTATGGCTACACCTTC.

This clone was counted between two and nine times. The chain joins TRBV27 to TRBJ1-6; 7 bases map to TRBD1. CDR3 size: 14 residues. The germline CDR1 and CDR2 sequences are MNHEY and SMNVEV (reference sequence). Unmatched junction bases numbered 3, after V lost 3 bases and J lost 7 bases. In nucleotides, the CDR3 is TGTGCCAGCAGTTTTGACAGGGCGAATTCACCCCTCCACTTT. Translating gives CASSFDRANSPLHF.

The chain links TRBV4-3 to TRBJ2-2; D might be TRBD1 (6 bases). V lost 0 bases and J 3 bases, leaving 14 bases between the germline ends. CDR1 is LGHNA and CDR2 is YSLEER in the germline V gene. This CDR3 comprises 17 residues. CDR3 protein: CASSQDAVRGHTGELFF. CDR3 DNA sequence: TGCGCCAGCAGCCAAGATGCGGTCAGGGGCCACACCGGGGAGCTGTTTTTT.

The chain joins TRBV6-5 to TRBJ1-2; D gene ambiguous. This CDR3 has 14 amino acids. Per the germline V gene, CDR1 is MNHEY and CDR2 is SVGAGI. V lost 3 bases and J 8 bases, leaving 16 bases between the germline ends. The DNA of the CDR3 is TGTGCCAGCAGTTATGGTGATCCTACGGGGGGCTACACCTTC. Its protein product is CASSYGDPTGGYTF.

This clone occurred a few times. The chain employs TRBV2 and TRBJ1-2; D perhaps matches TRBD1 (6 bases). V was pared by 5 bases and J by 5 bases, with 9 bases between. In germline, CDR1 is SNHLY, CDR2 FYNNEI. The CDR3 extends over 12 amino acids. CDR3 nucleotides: TGTGCCAGCAGTAAACAGGGATATGGCTACACCTTC. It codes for CASSKQGYGYTF.

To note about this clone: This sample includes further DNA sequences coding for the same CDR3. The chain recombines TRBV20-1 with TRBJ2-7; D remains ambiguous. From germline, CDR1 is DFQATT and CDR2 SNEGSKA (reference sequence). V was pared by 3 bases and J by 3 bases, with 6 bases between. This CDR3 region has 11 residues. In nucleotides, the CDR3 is TGCAGTGCTAGGGCAGGCTACGAGCAGTACTTC. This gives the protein CSARAGYEQYF.

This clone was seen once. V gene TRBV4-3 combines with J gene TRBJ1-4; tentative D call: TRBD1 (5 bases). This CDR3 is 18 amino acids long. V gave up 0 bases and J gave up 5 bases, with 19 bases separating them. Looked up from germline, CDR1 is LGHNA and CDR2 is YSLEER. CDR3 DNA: TGCGCCAGCAGCCAAGATGTGGTCAGGGAAGGTGGGAATGAAAAACTGTTTTTT. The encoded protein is CASSQDVVREGGNEKLFF.

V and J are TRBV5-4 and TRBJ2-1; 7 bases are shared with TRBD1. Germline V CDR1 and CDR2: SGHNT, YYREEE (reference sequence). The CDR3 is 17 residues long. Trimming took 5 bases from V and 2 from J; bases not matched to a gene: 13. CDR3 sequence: CASRETGRSFAYNEQFF. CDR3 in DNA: TGTGCCAGCAGGGAGACAGGGAGATCTTTCGCCTACAATGAGCAGTTCTTC.

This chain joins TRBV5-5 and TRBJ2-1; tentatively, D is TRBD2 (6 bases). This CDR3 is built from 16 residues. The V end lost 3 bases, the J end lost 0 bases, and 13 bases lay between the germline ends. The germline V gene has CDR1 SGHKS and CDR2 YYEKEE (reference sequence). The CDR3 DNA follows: TGTGCCAGCAGCTCCCCTCTCGGGAGCTCCTACAATGAGCAGTTCTTC. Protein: CASSSPLGSSYNEQFF.

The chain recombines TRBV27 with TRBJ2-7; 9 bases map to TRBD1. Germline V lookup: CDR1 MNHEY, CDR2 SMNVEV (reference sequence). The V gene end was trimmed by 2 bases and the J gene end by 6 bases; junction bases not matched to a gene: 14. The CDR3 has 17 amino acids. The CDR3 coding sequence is TGTGCCAGCAGTTTAAAGTGGTTTAGGACAGGGGCCGGCGAGCAGTACTTC. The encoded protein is CASSLKWFRTGAGEQYF.

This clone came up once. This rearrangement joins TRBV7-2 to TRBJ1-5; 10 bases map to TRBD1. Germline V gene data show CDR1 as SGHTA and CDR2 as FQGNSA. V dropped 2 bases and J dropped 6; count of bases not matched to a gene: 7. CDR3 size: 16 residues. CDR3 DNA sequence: TGTGCCAGCAGCTTACCCGCGACAGGGGGCTCTCAGCCCCAGCATTTT. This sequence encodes CASSLPATGGSQPQHF. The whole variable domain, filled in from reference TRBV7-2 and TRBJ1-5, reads GAGVSQSPSNKVTEKGKDVELRCDPISGHTALYWYRQSLGQGLEFLIYFQGNSAPDKSGLPSDRFSAERTGGSVSTLTIQRTQQEDSAVYLCASSLPATGGSQPQHFGDGTRLSIL.

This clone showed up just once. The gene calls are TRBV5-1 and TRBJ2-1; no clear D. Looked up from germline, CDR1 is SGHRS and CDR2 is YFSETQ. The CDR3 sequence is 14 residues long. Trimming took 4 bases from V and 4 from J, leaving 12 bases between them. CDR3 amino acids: CASSPPTEYNEQFF. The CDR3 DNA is TGCGCCAGCAGCCCCCCCACAGAGTACAATGAGCAGTTCTTC.

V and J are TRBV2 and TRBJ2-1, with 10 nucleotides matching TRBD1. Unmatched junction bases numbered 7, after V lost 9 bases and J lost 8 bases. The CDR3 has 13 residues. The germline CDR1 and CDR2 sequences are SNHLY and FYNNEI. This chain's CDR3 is CARGGQGYDEQFF. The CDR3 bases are TGTGCCAGGGGGGGACAGGGGTACGATGAGCAGTTCTTC.

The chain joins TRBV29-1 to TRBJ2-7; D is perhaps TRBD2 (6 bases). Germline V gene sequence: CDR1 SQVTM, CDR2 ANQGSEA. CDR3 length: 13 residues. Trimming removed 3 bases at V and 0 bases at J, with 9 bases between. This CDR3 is CSVEAGSSYEQYF. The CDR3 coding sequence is TGCAGCGTTGAGGCGGGGAGCTCCTACGAGCAGTACTTC.

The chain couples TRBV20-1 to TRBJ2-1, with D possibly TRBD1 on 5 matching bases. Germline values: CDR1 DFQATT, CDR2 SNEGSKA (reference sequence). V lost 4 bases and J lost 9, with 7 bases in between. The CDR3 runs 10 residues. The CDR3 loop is CSAKDTEQFF. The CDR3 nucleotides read TGCAGTGCTAAGGACACTGAGCAGTTCTTC.